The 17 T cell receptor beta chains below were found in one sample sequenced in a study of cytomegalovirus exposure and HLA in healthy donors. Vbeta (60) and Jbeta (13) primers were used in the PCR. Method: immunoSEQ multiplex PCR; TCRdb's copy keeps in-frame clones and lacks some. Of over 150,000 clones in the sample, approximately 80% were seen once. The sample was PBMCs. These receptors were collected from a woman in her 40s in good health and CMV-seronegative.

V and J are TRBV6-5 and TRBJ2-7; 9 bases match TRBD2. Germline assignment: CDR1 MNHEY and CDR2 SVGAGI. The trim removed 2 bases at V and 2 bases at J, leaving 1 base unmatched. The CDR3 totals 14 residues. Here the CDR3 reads CASSYGGGAYEQYF. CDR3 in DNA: TGTGCCAGCAGTTACGGCGGGGGGGCCTACGAGCAGTACTTC.

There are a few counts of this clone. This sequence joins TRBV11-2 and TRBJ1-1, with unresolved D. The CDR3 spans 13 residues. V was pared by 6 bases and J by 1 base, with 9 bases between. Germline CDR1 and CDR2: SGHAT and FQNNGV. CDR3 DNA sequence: TGTGCCAGCAGAATGACACCGAACACTGAAGCTTTCTTT. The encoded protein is CASRMTPNTEAFF.

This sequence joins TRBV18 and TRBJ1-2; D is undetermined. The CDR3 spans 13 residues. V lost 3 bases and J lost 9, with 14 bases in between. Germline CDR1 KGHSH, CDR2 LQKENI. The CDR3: CASSPRKSQSYTF. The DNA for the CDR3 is TGTGCCAGCTCACCGCGGAAAAGTCAGAGCTACACCTTC.

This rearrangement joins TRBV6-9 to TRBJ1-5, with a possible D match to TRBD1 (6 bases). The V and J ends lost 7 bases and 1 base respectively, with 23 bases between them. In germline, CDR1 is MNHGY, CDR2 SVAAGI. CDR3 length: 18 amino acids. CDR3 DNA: TGTGCCAGCAATCCGCGGACAGCCCCGATTTTAAGCAATCAGCCCCAGCATTTT. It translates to CASNPRTAPILSNQPQHF.

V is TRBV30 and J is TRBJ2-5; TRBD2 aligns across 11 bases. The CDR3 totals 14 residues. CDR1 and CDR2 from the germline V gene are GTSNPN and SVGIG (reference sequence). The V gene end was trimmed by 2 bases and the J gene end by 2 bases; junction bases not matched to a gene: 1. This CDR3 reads CAWSLAGGQETQYF. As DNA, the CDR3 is TGTGCCTGGAGTTTAGCGGGAGGGCAAGAGACCCAGTACTTC.

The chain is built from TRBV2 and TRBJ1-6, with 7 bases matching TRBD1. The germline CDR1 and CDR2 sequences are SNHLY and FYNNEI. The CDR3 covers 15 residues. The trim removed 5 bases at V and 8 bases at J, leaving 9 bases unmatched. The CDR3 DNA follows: TGTGCCAGCAGTCTCTCCGGGACAGCCTATTCACCCCTCCACTTT. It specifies CASSLSGTAYSPLHF.

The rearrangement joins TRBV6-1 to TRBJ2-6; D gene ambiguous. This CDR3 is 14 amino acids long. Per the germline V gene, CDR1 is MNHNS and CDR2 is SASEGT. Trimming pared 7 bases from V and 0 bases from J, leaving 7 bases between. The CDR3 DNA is TGTGCCAGCACCCCTCCCTCTGGGGCCAACGTCCTGACTTTC. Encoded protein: CASTPPSGANVLTF.

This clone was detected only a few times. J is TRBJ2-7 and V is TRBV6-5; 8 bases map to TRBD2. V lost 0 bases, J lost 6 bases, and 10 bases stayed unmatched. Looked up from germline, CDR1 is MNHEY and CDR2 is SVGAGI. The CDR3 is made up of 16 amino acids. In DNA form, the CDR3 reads TGTGCCAGCAGTTACTCACCGACTAGACTAGCGAGCGAGCAGTACTTC. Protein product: CASSYSPTRLASEQYF.

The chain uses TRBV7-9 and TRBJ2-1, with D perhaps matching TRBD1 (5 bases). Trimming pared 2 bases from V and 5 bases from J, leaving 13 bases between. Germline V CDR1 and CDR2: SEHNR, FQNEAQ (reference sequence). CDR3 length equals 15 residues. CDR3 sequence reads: CASSLSRETHNEQFF. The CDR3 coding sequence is TGTGCCAGCAGCTTAAGCAGGGAAACTCACAATGAGCAGTTCTTC. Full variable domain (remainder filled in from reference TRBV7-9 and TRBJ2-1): DTGVSQNPRHKITKRGQNVTFRCDPISEHNRLYWYRQTLGQGPEFLTYFQNEAQLEKSRLLSDRFSAERPKGSFSTLEIQRTEQGDSAMYLCASSLSRETHNEQFFGPGTRLTVL.

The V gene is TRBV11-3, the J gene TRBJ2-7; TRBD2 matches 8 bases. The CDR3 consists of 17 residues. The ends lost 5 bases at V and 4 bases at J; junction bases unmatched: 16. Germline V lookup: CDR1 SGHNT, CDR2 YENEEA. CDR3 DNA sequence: TGTGCCAGCAGCATTAACCCAAGGGGGGCGGGAGGTTACGAGCAGTACTTC. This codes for CASSINPRGAGGYEQYF.

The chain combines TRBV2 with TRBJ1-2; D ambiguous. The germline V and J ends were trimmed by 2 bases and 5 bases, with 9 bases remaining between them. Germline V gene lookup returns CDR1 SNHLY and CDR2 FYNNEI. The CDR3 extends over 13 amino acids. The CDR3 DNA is TGTGCCAGCAGTGAATCCAGAGGATATGGCTACACCTTC. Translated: CASSESRGYGYTF.

In DNA form, the CDR3 reads TGTGCCAGCAGTGAGAGACAGGCCACTAACTATGGCTACACCTTC. This sequence encodes CASSERQATNYGYTF. V and J are TRBV2 and TRBJ1-2, with a weak D call TRBD1 (6 bases). Germline values: CDR1 SNHLY, CDR2 FYNNEI. CDR3 length: 15 residues. The V and J ends lost 3 bases and 0 bases respectively, with 11 bases between them.

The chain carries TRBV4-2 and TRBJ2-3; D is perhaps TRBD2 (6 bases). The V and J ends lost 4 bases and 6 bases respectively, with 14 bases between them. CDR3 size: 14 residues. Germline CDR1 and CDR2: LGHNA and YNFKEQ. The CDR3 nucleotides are TGTGCCAGCAGCCCCACGGGACTGGAGGATACGCAGTATTTT. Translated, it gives CASSPTGLEDTQYF.

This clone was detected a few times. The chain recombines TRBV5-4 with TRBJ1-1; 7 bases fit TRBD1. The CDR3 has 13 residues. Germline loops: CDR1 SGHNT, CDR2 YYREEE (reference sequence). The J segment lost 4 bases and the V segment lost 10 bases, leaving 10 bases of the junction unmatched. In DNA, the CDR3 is TGTGCCGGCCTCCGACAGGGCGGCACTGAAGCTTTCTTT. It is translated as CAGLRQGGTEAFF.

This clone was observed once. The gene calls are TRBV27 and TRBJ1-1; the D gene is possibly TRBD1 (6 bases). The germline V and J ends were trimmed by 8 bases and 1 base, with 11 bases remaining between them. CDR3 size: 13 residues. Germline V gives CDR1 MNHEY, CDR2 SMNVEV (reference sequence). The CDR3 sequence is CASQGQPNTEAFF. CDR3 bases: TGTGCCAGCCAAGGACAGCCGAACACTGAAGCTTTCTTT.

The CDR3 region has the DNA TGTGCCAGCAATGGTGTGGGTTTACTAGGGGGGCAGTACTTC. The encoded protein is CASNGVGLLGGQYF. This rearrangement joins TRBV28 to TRBJ2-7, with D perhaps matching TRBD1 (6 bases). V gave up 7 bases and J gave up 9 bases, with 22 bases separating them. The CDR3 length is 14 residues. Per the germline V gene, CDR1 is MDHEN and CDR2 is SYDVKM. The entire variable domain, with the rest obtained from reference TRBV28 and TRBJ2-7, is as follows: DVKVTQSSRYLVKRTGEKVFLECVQDMDHENMFWYRQDPGLGLRLIYFSYDVKMKEKGDIPEGYSVSREKKERFSLILESASTNQTSMYLCASNGVGLLGGQYFGPGTRLTVT.

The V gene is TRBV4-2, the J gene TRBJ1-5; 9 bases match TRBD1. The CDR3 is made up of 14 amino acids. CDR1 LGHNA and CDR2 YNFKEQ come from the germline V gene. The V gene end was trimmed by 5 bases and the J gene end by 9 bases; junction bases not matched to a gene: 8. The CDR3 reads CASSGDRVLRPQHF. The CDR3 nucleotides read TGTGCCAGCAGCGGGGACAGGGTCCTGCGGCCCCAGCATTTT.